A single TCR beta chain is shown here with its context. The sample is drawn from a study of cytomegalovirus exposure and HLA in healthy donors. In the PCR, 60 Vbeta and 13 Jbeta primers were used. The method was immunoSEQ multiplex PCR; TCRdb's version includes in-frame clones alone and lacks a portion of them. The data hold over 150,000 clones, with 65% to 85% observed a single time. The receptor comes from a boy aged 2-15 years in good health and CMV-seronegative. The sample comprised PBMCs.

The CDR3 reads CASSSEGREAFF. DNA of the CDR3: TGTGCCAGCAGCTCAGAGGGGCGTGAAGCTTTCTTT. The V and J genes are TRBV11-2 and TRBJ1-1; D is perhaps TRBD1 (5 bases). Trimming cost V 4 bases and J 7 bases, with 10 bases left between them. CDR1 and CDR2 (germline): SGHAT, FQNNGV. The CDR3 sequence is 12 residues long. Full variable domain (rest looked up from reference TRBV11-2 and TRBJ1-1): EAGVAQSPRYKIIEKRQSVAFWCNPISGHATLYWYQQILGQGPKLLIQFQNNGVVDDSQLPKDRFSAERLKGVDSTLKIQPAKLEDSAVYLCASSSEGREAFFGQGTRLTVV.